The rows below give T cell receptor beta chains drawn from one sample of a study of cytomegalovirus exposure and HLA in healthy donors. Produced via immunoSEQ multiplex PCR; TCRdb's table is partial and in-frame only. The table counts roughly 34,000 clones; approximately 4.5% lies in the top ten. Material: PBMCs. The origin of the receptors is a woman in her thirties or forties in good health and CMV-seropositive. CDR3s include the opening cysteine and the closing phenylalanine or tryptophan. Each record gives: J gene, D gene, clone size, V gene, CDR3 DNA, CDR3 protein. A D gene is named only where the DNA matches it firmly. Clone size is stated in some rows and not others, as once, few, many or a class when expanded.

j_call: TRBJ1-1
d_call: NA
clone_size: NA
v_call: TRBV9
cdr3_nt: TGTGCCAGCAGCGTAGGAGGTCCGGTCAGTGAAGCTTTCTTT
cdr3_aa: CASSVGGPVSEAFF

j_call: TRBJ1-4
d_call: TRBD1
clone_size: NA
v_call: TRBV4-3
cdr3_nt: TGCGCCAGCAGCCCGGGACAGGAATCAAATAAACTGTTTTTT
cdr3_aa: CASSPGQESNKLFF

j_call: TRBJ1-4
d_call: TRBD1
clone_size: NA
v_call: TRBV5-1
cdr3_nt: TGCGCCAGCAGCTTGGGAGGGGGCGCTGAAAAACTGTTTTTT
cdr3_aa: CASSLGGGAEKLFF

j_call: TRBJ2-1
d_call: TRBD2
clone_size: NA
v_call: TRBV7-9
cdr3_nt: TGTGCCAGCAGCGAACCGGGACTAGCGGCCAATGAGCAGTTCTTC
cdr3_aa: CASSEPGLAANEQFF

j_call: TRBJ2-1
d_call: TRBD1
clone_size: NA
v_call: TRBV9
cdr3_nt: TGTGCCAGCAGCGCAGAGACAGGGCTCGTTGAGCAGTTCTTC
cdr3_aa: CASSAETGLVEQFF

j_call: TRBJ1-5
d_call: TRBD1
clone_size: NA
v_call: TRBV18
cdr3_nt: TGTGCCAGCTCGCCGGACAGGGAGGTTCAGCCCCAGCATTTT
cdr3_aa: CASSPDREVQPQHF

j_call: TRBJ2-5
d_call: TRBD2
clone_size: NA
v_call: TRBV9
cdr3_nt: TGTGCCAGCAGCCCCCGGGGGAGGGGAACCGGAGAGACCCAGTACTTC
cdr3_aa: CASSPRGRGTGETQYF

j_call: TRBJ2-7
d_call: NA
clone_size: NA
v_call: TRBV2
cdr3_nt: TGTGCCAGCAGGGAACAGGGCTACGAGCAGTACTTC
cdr3_aa: CASREQGYEQYF

j_call: TRBJ1-1
d_call: TRBD1
clone_size: NA
v_call: TRBV27
cdr3_nt: TGTGCCAGCAGTATTACAGGGGTGAACACTGAAGCTTTCTTT
cdr3_aa: CASSITGVNTEAFF

j_call: TRBJ2-7
d_call: NA
clone_size: NA
v_call: TRBV19
cdr3_nt: TGTGCCAGTAGTATAAGGACTAACTACGAGCAGTACTTC
cdr3_aa: CASSIRTNYEQYF

j_call: TRBJ1-2
d_call: NA
clone_size: NA
v_call: TRBV9
cdr3_nt: TGTGCCAGCAGCGTAGCTACAGGACGTGGCTACACCTTC
cdr3_aa: CASSVATGRGYTF

j_call: TRBJ2-1
d_call: TRBD2
clone_size: NA
v_call: TRBV29-1
cdr3_nt: TGCAGCGTTCATAGCGGGAGCTCCGACAATGAGCAGTTCTTC
cdr3_aa: CSVHSGSSDNEQFF

j_call: TRBJ2-5
d_call: NA
clone_size: NA
v_call: TRBV7-9
cdr3_nt: TGTGCCAGCAGCTTTGTCCGAGAGACCCAGTACTTC
cdr3_aa: CASSFVRETQYF

j_call: TRBJ2-7
d_call: NA
clone_size: medium-sized
v_call: TRBV7-9
cdr3_nt: TGTGCCAGCAGCTTATTTCACGCAGACTACGAGCAGTACTTC
cdr3_aa: CASSLFHADYEQYF

j_call: TRBJ2-7
d_call: TRBD2
clone_size: NA
v_call: TRBV28
cdr3_nt: TGTGCCAGCAGCGTTCTAGCGGTCTCCTACGAGCAGTACTTC
cdr3_aa: CASSVLAVSYEQYF

j_call: TRBJ2-1
d_call: TRBD1
clone_size: NA
v_call: TRBV7-3
cdr3_nt: TGTGCCAGCAGCTTGGACAGGGGCTCCTACAATGAGCAGTTCTTC
cdr3_aa: CASSLDRGSYNEQFF

j_call: TRBJ2-1
d_call: NA
clone_size: NA
v_call: TRBV6-5
cdr3_nt: TGTGCCAGCAGTAGCGAAGGGAGCGACAATGAGCAGTTCTTC
cdr3_aa: CASSSEGSDNEQFF

j_call: TRBJ1-1
d_call: NA
clone_size: NA
v_call: TRBV18
cdr3_nt: TGTGCCAGCTCGCCCCGCCGGGTTTCGGACACTGAAGCTTTCTTT
cdr3_aa: CASSPRRVSDTEAFF

j_call: TRBJ2-3
d_call: NA
clone_size: NA
v_call: TRBV29-1
cdr3_nt: TGCAGCGTTGAAAGAATGGCAGCCGGACTGTTACGCACAGATACGCAGTATTTT
cdr3_aa: CSVERMAAGLLRTDTQYF

j_call: TRBJ2-1
d_call: TRBD2
clone_size: NA
v_call: TRBV7-2
cdr3_nt: TGTGCCAGCAGCCAGTCTAGCGGCACCTACAATGAGCAGTTCTTC
cdr3_aa: CASSQSSGTYNEQFF

j_call: TRBJ2-2
d_call: NA
clone_size: NA
v_call: TRBV6-1
cdr3_nt: TGTGCCAGCAGTGAACAGGGAACCGGGGAGCTGTTTTTT
cdr3_aa: CASSEQGTGELFF

j_call: TRBJ2-5
d_call: TRBD1
clone_size: NA
v_call: TRBV29-1
cdr3_nt: TGCAGCGTTGATTCGACAGGGGGCTTGGAGACCCAGTACTTC
cdr3_aa: CSVDSTGGLETQYF

j_call: TRBJ1-2
d_call: TRBD1
clone_size: NA
v_call: TRBV27
cdr3_nt: TGTGCCAGCAGTTTAGATCCAGGGGGCGACTATGGCTACACCTTC
cdr3_aa: CASSLDPGGDYGYTF

j_call: TRBJ2-1
d_call: TRBD2
clone_size: NA
v_call: TRBV19
cdr3_nt: TGTGCCAGTAGCATATCTAGCGGGAGTTGGAATGAGCAGTTCTTC
cdr3_aa: CASSISSGSWNEQFF

j_call: TRBJ1-5
d_call: NA
clone_size: NA
v_call: TRBV6-4
cdr3_nt: TGTGCCAGCAGTAGACAGGCGTTAGGGTTAAATAGCAATCAGCCCCAGCATTTT
cdr3_aa: CASSRQALGLNSNQPQHF

j_call: TRBJ2-7
d_call: NA
clone_size: NA
v_call: TRBV10-1
cdr3_nt: TGCGCCAGCAGTGAGTCCCACTACGAGCAGTACTTC
cdr3_aa: CASSESHYEQYF

j_call: TRBJ2-7
d_call: TRBD1
clone_size: NA
v_call: TRBV29-1
cdr3_nt: TGCAGCGTCTCCGGGACAGGAGACGAGCAGTACTTC
cdr3_aa: CSVSGTGDEQYF

j_call: TRBJ1-1
d_call: TRBD1
clone_size: NA
v_call: TRBV7-9
cdr3_nt: TGTGCCAGCAGCTTATCGCACAAGGGACAGGAGAGGGACACTGAAGCTTTCTTT
cdr3_aa: CASSLSHKGQERDTEAFF

j_call: TRBJ1-4
d_call: NA
clone_size: NA
v_call: TRBV6-6
cdr3_nt: TGTGCCAGCAGTCGAGCGGGGGCAGGGGAAAAACTGTTTTTT
cdr3_aa: CASSRAGAGEKLFF

j_call: TRBJ2-7
d_call: TRBD2
clone_size: NA
v_call: TRBV15
cdr3_nt: TGTGCCACCAGCCCTAGGACTAGCCCTGGGTACGAGCAGTACTTC
cdr3_aa: CATSPRTSPGYEQYF

j_call: TRBJ2-7
d_call: TRBD1
clone_size: NA
v_call: TRBV10-2
cdr3_nt: TGCGCCAGCAGTGAAACTGGGACAGGAGCCTACGAGCAGTACTTC
cdr3_aa: CASSETGTGAYEQYF

j_call: TRBJ2-1
d_call: TRBD2
clone_size: NA
v_call: TRBV11-2
cdr3_nt: TGTGCCAGCAGCTACGGGACTAATTCCTACAACAATGAGCAGTTCTTC
cdr3_aa: CASSYGTNSYNNEQFF

j_call: TRBJ2-3
d_call: TRBD2
clone_size: NA
v_call: TRBV9
cdr3_nt: TGTGCCAGCAGCGTAGGGGCTAGCGGGCTAAGCACAGATACGCAGTATTTT
cdr3_aa: CASSVGASGLSTDTQYF

j_call: TRBJ2-1
d_call: NA
clone_size: NA
v_call: TRBV18
cdr3_nt: TGTGCCAGCTCACCAGAGACTAGAAGCTACAATGAGCAGTTCTTC
cdr3_aa: CASSPETRSYNEQFF

j_call: TRBJ1-1
d_call: TRBD1
clone_size: NA
v_call: TRBV28
cdr3_nt: TGTGCCAGCAGTCCGGGACAGGGGGCGCCCACTGAAGCTTTCTTT
cdr3_aa: CASSPGQGAPTEAFF

j_call: TRBJ2-7
d_call: NA
clone_size: NA
v_call: TRBV4-3
cdr3_nt: TGCGCCAGCAGCCAAGCCCCAGCGTGGTTCGCCTACGAGCAGTACTTC
cdr3_aa: CASSQAPAWFAYEQYF

j_call: TRBJ1-4
d_call: NA
clone_size: NA
v_call: TRBV28
cdr3_nt: TGTGCCAGCAGTTTTCAACAGGGTTTTGATGAAAAACTGTTTTTT
cdr3_aa: CASSFQQGFDEKLFF

j_call: TRBJ2-1
d_call: NA
clone_size: NA
v_call: TRBV18
cdr3_nt: TGTGCCAGCTCACACGGAGGGAGTGCTGAGCAGTTCTTC
cdr3_aa: CASSHGGSAEQFF

j_call: TRBJ1-2
d_call: NA
clone_size: NA
v_call: TRBV4-3
cdr3_nt: TGCGCCAGCAGCCGGGGGGGCCATGGCTACACCTTC
cdr3_aa: CASSRGGHGYTF

j_call: TRBJ2-3
d_call: NA
clone_size: NA
v_call: TRBV6-5
cdr3_nt: TGTGCCAGCAGTCCCGTAAGCACAGATACGCAGTATTTT
cdr3_aa: CASSPVSTDTQYF

j_call: TRBJ1-2
d_call: NA
clone_size: NA
v_call: TRBV30
cdr3_nt: TGTGCCTGGAGTGCCACCTCTACGGATGGCTACACCTTC
cdr3_aa: CAWSATSTDGYTF

j_call: TRBJ1-5
d_call: TRBD1
clone_size: NA
v_call: TRBV30
cdr3_nt: TGTGCCTGGAGTGCATGGGGACAGGGGGCAGGTCAGCCCCAGCATTTT
cdr3_aa: CAWSAWGQGAGQPQHF

j_call: TRBJ2-2
d_call: NA
clone_size: NA
v_call: TRBV11-2
cdr3_nt: TGTGCCAGCAGCTTTCGGCAGGGTACCACCGGGGAGCTGTTTTTT
cdr3_aa: CASSFRQGTTGELFF

j_call: TRBJ2-7
d_call: NA
clone_size: NA
v_call: TRBV2
cdr3_nt: TGTGCCAGCAAGGAGGAGGTTACTAGCTCCTACGAGCAGTACTTC
cdr3_aa: CASKEEVTSSYEQYF

j_call: TRBJ2-7
d_call: TRBD1
clone_size: NA
v_call: TRBV30
cdr3_nt: TGTGCCTCCTCCGGGACAGGGGGCGAGCAGTACTTC
cdr3_aa: CASSGTGGEQYF

j_call: TRBJ2-7
d_call: NA
clone_size: NA
v_call: TRBV4-3
cdr3_nt: TGCGCCAGCAGCCAGCACCCAGGGGGAGGCTCCTACGAGCAGTACTTC
cdr3_aa: CASSQHPGGGSYEQYF